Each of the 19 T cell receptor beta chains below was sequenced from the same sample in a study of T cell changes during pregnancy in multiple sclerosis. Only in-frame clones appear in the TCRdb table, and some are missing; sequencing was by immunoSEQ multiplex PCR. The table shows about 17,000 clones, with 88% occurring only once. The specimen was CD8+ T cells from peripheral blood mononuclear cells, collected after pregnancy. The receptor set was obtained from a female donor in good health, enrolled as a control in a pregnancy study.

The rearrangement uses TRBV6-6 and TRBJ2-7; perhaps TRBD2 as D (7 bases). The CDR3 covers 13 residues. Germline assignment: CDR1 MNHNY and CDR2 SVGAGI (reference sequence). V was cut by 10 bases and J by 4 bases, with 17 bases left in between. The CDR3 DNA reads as TGTGCCACCCTGGGGGGCGGGAGTTACGAGCAGTACTTC. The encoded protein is CATLGGGSYEQYF.

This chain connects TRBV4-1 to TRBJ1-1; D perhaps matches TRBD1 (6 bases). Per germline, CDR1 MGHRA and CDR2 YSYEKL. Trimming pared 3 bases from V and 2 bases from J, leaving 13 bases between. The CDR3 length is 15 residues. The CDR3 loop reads CASSHTDRLNTEAFF. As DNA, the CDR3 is TGCGCCAGCAGCCACACCGACAGGCTAAACACTGAAGCTTTCTTT.

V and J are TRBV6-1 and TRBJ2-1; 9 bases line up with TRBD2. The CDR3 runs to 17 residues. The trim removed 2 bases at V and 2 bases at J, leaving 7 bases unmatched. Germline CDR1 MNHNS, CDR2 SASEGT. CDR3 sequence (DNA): TGTGCCAGCAGTGAATTCTTGGCTAGCGGGACCTACAATGAGCAGTTCTTC. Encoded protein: CASSEFLASGTYNEQFF.

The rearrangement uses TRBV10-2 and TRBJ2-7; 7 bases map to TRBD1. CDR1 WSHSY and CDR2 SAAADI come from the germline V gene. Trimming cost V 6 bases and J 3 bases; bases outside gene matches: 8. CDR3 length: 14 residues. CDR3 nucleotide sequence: TGCGCCAGCAGCACCGGGACAGCTGTCTACGAGCAGTACTTC. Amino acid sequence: CASSTGTAVYEQYF.

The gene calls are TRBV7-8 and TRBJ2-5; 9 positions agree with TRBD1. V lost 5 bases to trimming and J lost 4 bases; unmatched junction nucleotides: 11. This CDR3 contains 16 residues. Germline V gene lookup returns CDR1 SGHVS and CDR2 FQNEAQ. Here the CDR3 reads CASSPHRDRDRETQYF. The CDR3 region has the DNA TGTGCCAGCAGCCCGCATAGGGACAGGGACAGAGAGACCCAGTACTTC.

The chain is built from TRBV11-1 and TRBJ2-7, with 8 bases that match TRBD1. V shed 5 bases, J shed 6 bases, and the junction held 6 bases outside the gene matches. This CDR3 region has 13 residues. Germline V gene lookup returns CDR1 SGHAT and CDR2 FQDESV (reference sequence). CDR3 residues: CASSTWTGSEQYF. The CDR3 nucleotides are TGTGCCAGCAGCACTTGGACAGGGAGCGAGCAGTACTTC.

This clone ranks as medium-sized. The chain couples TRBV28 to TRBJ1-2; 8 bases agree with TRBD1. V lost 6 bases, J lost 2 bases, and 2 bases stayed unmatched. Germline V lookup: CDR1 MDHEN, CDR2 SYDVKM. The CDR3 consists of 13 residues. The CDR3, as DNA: TGTGCCAGCAGCCGACAGGGGAACTATGGCTACACCTTC. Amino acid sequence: CASSRQGNYGYTF.

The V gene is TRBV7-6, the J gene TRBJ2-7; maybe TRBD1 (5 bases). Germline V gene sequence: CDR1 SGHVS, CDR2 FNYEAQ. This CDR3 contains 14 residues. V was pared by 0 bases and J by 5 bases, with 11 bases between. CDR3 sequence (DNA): TGTGCCAGCAGCTTAGCGAGCCCAGGGAACGAGCAGTACTTC. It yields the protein CASSLASPGNEQYF.

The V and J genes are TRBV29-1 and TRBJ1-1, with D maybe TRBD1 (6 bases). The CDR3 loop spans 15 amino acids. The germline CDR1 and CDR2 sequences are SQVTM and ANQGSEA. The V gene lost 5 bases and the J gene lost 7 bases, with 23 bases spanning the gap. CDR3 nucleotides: TGCAGCGTTCCTCCTTCGGACAGCGCTGGGGGTGAAGCTTTCTTT. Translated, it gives CSVPPSDSAGGEAFF.

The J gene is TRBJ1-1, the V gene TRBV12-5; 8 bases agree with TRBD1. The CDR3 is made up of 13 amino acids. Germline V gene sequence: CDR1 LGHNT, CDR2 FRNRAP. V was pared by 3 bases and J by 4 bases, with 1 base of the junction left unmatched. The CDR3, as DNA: TGTGCTAGTGGTTTCACAGGGGGCACTGAAGCTTTCTTT. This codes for CASGFTGGTEAFF.

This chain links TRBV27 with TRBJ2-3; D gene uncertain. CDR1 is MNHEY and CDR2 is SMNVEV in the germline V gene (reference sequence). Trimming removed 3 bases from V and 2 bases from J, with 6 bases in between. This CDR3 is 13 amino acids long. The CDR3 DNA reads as TGTGCCAGCAGTTTTTCCCTCACAGATACGCAGTATTTT. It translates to CASSFSLTDTQYF.

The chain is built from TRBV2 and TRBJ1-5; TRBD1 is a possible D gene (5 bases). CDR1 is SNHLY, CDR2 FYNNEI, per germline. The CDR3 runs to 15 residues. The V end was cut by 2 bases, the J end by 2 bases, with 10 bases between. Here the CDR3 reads CASSESRVGNQPQHF. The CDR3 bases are TGTGCCAGCAGTGAAAGCAGGGTCGGCAATCAGCCCCAGCATTTT. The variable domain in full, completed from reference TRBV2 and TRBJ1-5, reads EPEVTQTPSHQVTQMGQEVILRCVPISNHLYFYWYRQILGQKVEFLVSFYNNEISEKSEIFDDQFSVERPDGSNFTLKIRSTKLEDSAMYFCASSESRVGNQPQHFGDGTRLSIL.

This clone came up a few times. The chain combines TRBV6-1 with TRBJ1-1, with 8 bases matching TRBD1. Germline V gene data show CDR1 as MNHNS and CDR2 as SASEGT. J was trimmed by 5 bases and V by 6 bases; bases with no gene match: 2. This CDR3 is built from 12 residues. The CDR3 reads CASRTGETEAFF. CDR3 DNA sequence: TGTGCCAGCAGGACAGGGGAGACTGAAGCTTTCTTT.

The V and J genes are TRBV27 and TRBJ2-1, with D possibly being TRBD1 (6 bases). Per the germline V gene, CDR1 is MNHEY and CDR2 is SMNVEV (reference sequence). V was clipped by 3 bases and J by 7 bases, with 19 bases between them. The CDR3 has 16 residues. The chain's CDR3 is CASSLGESGVGNEQFF. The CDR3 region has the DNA TGTGCCAGCAGTTTGGGGGAATCAGGGGTAGGGAATGAGCAGTTCTTC.

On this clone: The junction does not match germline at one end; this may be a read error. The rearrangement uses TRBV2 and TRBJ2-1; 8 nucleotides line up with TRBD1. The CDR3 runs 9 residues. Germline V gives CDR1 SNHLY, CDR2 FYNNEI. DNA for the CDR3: TGTGCCAGTTCGACAGGGGCAGTCTTC. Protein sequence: CASSTGAVF.

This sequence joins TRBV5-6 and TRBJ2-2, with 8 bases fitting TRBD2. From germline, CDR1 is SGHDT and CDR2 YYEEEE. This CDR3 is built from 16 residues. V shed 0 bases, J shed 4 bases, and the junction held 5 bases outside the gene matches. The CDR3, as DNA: TGTGCCAGCAGCTTGGAAGGACTAGCCCTCACCGGGGAGCTGTTTTTT. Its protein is CASSLEGLALTGELFF.

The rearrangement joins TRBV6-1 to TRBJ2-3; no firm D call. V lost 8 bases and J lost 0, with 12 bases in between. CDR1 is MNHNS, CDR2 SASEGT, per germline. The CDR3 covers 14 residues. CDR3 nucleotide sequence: TGTGCCAGCTCCGAGGAAGTAAGCACAGATACGCAGTATTTT. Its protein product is CASSEEVSTDTQYF.

CDR3 sequence (DNA): TGTGCCAGCAGCCCGCGGGCATTTGACTCTGGGGCCAACGTCCTGACTTTC. Translating it yields CASSPRAFDSGANVLTF. The chain employs TRBV13 and TRBJ2-6; D might be TRBD2 (5 bases). This CDR3 region has 17 residues. Trimming left V 5 bases short and J 0 bases short, with 14 bases between. Germline CDR1 is PRHDT and CDR2 is FYEKMQ (reference sequence).

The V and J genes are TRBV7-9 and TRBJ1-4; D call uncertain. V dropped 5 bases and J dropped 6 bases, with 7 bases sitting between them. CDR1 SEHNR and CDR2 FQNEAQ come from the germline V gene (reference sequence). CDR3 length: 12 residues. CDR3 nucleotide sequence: TGTGCCAGCAGCCGGGAGGATGAAAAACTGTTTTTT. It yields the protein CASSREDEKLFF. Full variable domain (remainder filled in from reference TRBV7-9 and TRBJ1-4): DTGVSQNPRHKITKRGQNVTFRCDPISEHNRLYWYRQTLGQGPEFLTYFQNEAQLEKSRLLSDRFSAERPKGSFSTLEIQRTEQGDSAMYLCASSREDEKLFFGSGTQLSVL.